This T cell receptor (beta chain) is drawn from a study of cytomegalovirus exposure and HLA in healthy donors. Study findings and constraints: The authors later found TCR association rates varying by HLA locus, with DRB1 most and HLA-C fewest.

The PCR had 60 Vbeta and 13 Jbeta primers. Profiled with immunoSEQ multiplex PCR; TCRdb holds only in-frame clones, not every one. The table lists over 150,000 clones, 80% to 85% of them singletons, with over 5% in the top ten. Comments on this clone: The target antigen is unknown.

The study sampled nominally healthy donors, though unrecorded immune exposures were likely. The sequence was obtained from a woman between 45 and 65 years old in good health and CMV-seropositive. Sequencing was performed on PBMCs.

CDR3 region: CASSVYRELPDTQYF. The CDR3 region has the DNA TGTGCCAGCAGTGTCTACAGGGAGTTGCCAGATACGCAGTATTTT. The rearrangement uses TRBV28 and TRBJ2-3; possibly TRBD1 for D (6 bases). CDR3 length: 15 amino acids. Germline CDR1 is MDHEN and CDR2 is SYDVKM. V was trimmed by 5 bases and J by 4 bases, leaving 16 bases between them.